The clone carrying this T cell receptor beta chain was observed many times. Its antigen is not identified. Molecular barcoding with unique molecular identifiers was used for the TCRbeta library. One entry per CDR3 protein, called by TCRdb with MiXCR from the PCR reads. The sample lists some 3,000 distinct CDR3 sequences; 20% to 25% were seen once. The data originate from a study of T-cell reconstitution after alpha-beta-depleted transplantation in children. Study findings and constraints: Two months or so post-transplant, alpha-beta T cells reportedly derived from several hundred expanded graft clones.

The origin of this receptor is a female patient aged 5 to 17 who had a stem cell transplant for acute lymphoblastic leukemia, so the T cells may come from the graft donor. This material consisted of PBMCs, mostly from graft donor cells, taken 60 days after TCRalphabeta/CD19-depleted stem cell transplant.

CDR3 nucleotides: TGCGCCAGCAGGAGAAACACAGCAACTAATGAAAAACTGTTTTTT. This codes for CASRRNTATNEKLFF. J is TRBJ1-4 and V is TRBV4-3; D ambiguous. The CDR3 runs 15 residues. Germline values: CDR1 LGHNA, CDR2 YSLEER. Deletions cut 6 bases from V and 0 bases from J, with 11 bases between.